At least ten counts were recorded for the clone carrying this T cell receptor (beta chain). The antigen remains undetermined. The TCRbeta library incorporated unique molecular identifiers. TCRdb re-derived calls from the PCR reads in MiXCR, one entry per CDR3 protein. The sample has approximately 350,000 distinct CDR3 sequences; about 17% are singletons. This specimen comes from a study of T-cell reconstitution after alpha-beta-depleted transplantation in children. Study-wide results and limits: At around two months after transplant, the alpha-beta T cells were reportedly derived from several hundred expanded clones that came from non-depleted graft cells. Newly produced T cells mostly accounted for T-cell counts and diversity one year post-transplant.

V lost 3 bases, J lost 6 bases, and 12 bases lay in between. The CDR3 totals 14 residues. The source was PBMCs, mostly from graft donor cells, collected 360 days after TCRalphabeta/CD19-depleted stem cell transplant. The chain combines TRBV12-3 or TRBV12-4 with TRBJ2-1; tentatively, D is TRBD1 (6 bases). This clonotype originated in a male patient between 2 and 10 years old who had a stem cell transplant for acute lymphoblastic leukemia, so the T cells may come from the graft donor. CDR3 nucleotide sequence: TGTGCCAGCAGTTTTGGGGTGGGGGCCAATGAGCAGTTCTTC. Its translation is CASSFGVGANEQFF.